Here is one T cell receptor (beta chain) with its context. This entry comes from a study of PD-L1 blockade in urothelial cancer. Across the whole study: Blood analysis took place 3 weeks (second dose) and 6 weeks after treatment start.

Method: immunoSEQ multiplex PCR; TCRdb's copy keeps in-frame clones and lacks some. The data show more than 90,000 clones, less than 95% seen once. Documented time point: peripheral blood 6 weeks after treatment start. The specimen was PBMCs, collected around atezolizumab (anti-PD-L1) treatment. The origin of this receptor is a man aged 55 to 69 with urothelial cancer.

CDR3 sequence: CASTTLPGGVGYTF. In DNA form, the CDR3 reads TGTGCCAGCACCACATTGCCAGGGGGAGTTGGCTACACCTTC. The chain has TRBV7-2 and TRBJ1-2; 7 bases fit TRBD1. Trimming took 7 bases from V and 7 from J; bases not matched to a gene: 12. Germline loops: CDR1 SGHTA, CDR2 FQGNSA. This CDR3 is built from 14 residues.